The clone carrying this T cell receptor (beta chain) was seen many times. This sample was included in a study of read filtering for tumor transcriptome and immune sequencing. In the study overall: Per sample, TCR-region reads ranged about 4 to 11 million by IR-seq, roughly 85 to 1273 by RNA-seq.

Molecular barcoded adaptors covering alpha/delta and beta/gamma chains were used on roughly 400 ng RNA. Each CDR3 protein is one row after TCRdb ran MiXCR on the reads. The table records 100,000 to 150,000 distinct CDR3 sequences, under 15% of them present only once. With 4 bases clipped from V and 6 bases from J, the junction kept 7 bases outside the gene matches. The CDR3 spans 15 residues. In germline, CDR1 is SGHKS, CDR2 YYEKEE (reference sequence). The sequenced sample consisted of a population of CD138-negative cells sorted from bone marrow. The V and J genes are TRBV5-5 and TRBJ2-1, with TRBD2 matching 10 bases. The sequence was obtained from a donor older than 35 with multiple myeloma. The CDR3 region is CASSPEGLARNEQFF. CDR3 sequence (DNA): TGTGCCAGCAGCCCGGAGGGACTAGCGCGCAATGAGCAGTTCTTC.